This note documents a single TCR beta chain sequence. Its antigen is undetermined. In the PCR, 60 Vbeta and 13 Jbeta primers were used. Method: immunoSEQ multiplex PCR; TCRdb's copy keeps in-frame clones and lacks some. The sample consists of 120,000 or so clones, about 80% of them appearing once. This specimen belongs to a study of cytomegalovirus exposure and HLA in healthy donors. The study, taken as a whole, reports: The study had only CMV serostatus as immune exposure information. Indistinguishability led to the exclusion of some V segments, TRBV6-2 and TRBV6-3 included.

Trimming cost V 5 bases and J 6 bases, with 16 bases left between them. The CDR3 runs to 15 residues. CDR1 and CDR2 (germline): SGHAT, FQNNGV. The material sequenced was PBMCs. The source of this sequence is a man aged 18 to 30 in good health and CMV-seronegative. This chain connects TRBV11-2 to TRBJ2-2; weak D call: TRBD2 (7 bases). This CDR3 reads CASSPIRGASGELFF. In DNA, the CDR3 is TGTGCCAGCAGCCCAATACGGGGGGCATCCGGGGAGCTGTTTTTT. Looking up the rest from reference TRBV11-2 and TRBJ2-2 gives the full variable domain: EAGVAQSPRYKIIEKRQSVAFWCNPISGHATLYWYQQILGQGPKLLIQFQNNGVVDDSQLPKDRFSAERLKGVDSTLKIQPAKLEDSAVYLCASSPIRGASGELFFGEGSRLTVL.